Sequencing of this T cell receptor beta chain was carried out in a study of blood T cell repertoires in COVID-19. Study-level information: Samples of COVID-19 (acute and convalescent) were obtained from the United States, Italy and Spain. Sources were T cells, B-cell-depleted T cells, or PBMCs; the material itself was cDNA or gDNA.

J gave up 9 bases and V 3 bases, and 9 bases lay outside the gene matches. The CDR3 sequence is 14 residues long. Per germline, CDR1 SGHRS and CDR2 YFSETQ. TCRdb keeps only in-frame clones here, not all; method: immunoSEQ multiplex PCR. Of about 200,000 clones in the sample, 70% to 85% were seen once. This chain joins TRBV5-1 and TRBJ2-1; 7 nucleotides match TRBD1. Sample: peripheral blood. The origin of this receptor is a human donor in a cohort sampled during active COVID-19. The CDR3 coding sequence is TGCGCCAGCAGCTCCGACAGGGCTACCGGTGAGCAGTTCTTC. The encoded protein is CASSSDRATGEQFF.